This TCR beta chain comes out of a study of blood T cell repertoires in COVID-19. Produced via immunoSEQ multiplex PCR; TCRdb's table is partial and in-frame only. Found here are roughly 180,000 clones, under 90% of them singletons; the top ten hold 10%. The CDR3 runs to 14 residues. Trimming stripped 1 base from V and 8 bases from J, with 12 bases between. CDR1 is SGHDT and CDR2 is YYEEEE in the germline V gene. This TCR derives from a woman older than 75 with active or convalescent COVID-19. V and J are TRBV5-6 and TRBJ1-4; D is ambiguous. Sequencing input: peripheral blood. CDR3 sequence: CASSLWRRGEKLFF. In nucleotides, the CDR3 is TGTGCCAGCAGCTTGTGGAGGAGAGGGGAAAAACTGTTTTTT.